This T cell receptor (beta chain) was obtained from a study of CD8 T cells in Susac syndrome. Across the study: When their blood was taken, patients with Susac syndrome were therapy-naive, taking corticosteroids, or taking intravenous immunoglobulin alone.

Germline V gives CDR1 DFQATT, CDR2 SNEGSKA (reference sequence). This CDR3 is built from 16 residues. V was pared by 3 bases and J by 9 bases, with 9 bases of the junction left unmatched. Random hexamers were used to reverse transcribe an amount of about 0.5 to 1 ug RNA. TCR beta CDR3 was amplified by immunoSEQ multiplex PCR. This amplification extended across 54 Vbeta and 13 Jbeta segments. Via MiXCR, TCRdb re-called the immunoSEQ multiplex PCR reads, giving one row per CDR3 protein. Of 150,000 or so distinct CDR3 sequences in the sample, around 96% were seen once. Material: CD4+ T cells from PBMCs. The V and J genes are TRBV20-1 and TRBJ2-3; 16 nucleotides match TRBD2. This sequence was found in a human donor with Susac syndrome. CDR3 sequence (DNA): TGCAGTGCTAGGGCGGGACTAGCGGGAGGGCCCGGGACGCAGTATTTT. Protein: CSARAGLAGGPGTQYF.